This T cell receptor beta chain comes out of a study of technical replicates of blood from several donors. Germline lookup yields CDR1 SGHAT and CDR2 FQNNGV. The germline V and J ends were trimmed by 2 bases and 6 bases, with 27 bases remaining between them. The CDR3 runs 19 residues. Sequenced by immunoSEQ multiplex PCR; TCRdb stores in-frame clones only, minus some. Of approximately 76,000 clones in the sample, roughly 90% were seen once. This clonotype was obtained from a human donor in good health. Material: T cells isolated from PBMCs. This chain uses TRBV11-2 with TRBJ2-3; TRBD2 might be the D (7 bases). The CDR3 DNA follows: TGTGCCAGCAGCTTAAGGGGGGGGGACTTTGGGGATGTTCGGGATACGCAGTATTTT. Amino acid sequence: CASSLRGGDFGDVRDTQYF.